This TCR beta chain is from a study of OX40 agonist ivuxolimab in advanced cancers. Whole-study context: People who had prior anti-PD-1, anti-PD-L1 or anti-CTLA-4 therapy could take part, and about 40% had some. Points from the study as a whole: CD8+ T cells were the subset that, on average, had more expanded clones than CD4+.

The junction had 9 bases not matched to a gene; V was cut back by 1 base and J by 2 bases. The CDR3 runs 17 residues. The germline CDR1 and CDR2 sequences are SGHTA and FQGNSA. Only in-frame clones appear in the TCRdb table, and some are missing; sequencing was by immunoSEQ multiplex PCR. The sample records tens of thousands of clones, around 79% being singletons. Comments on this clone: Its antigen is undetermined.

Baseline, cycle 4 day 1, and cycle 7 day 1 were the blood sampling points. This specimen consisted of CD4+ or CD8+ T cells sorted from blood, obtained in a trial of the OX40 agonist ivuxolimab. The TCR was taken from an adult with an advanced solid tumor such as melanoma, head and neck, liver or kidney cancer. The V gene is TRBV7-2, the J gene TRBJ2-7; TRBD2 matches 9 bases. The CDR3 DNA reads as TGTGCCAGCAGCTTAGGAGAAGCGGGAGGTTATACCTACGAGCAGTACTTC. Protein: CASSLGEAGGYTYEQYF.